This T cell receptor beta chain was captured in a study of cytomegalovirus exposure and HLA in healthy donors. Each donor was nominally healthy when sampled (though unrecorded immune exposures were likely). With 6 bases clipped from V and 13 bases from J, the junction kept 11 bases outside the gene matches. The CDR3 is made up of 12 amino acids. Per germline, CDR1 MNHEY and CDR2 SVGAGI. PCR involved 60 Vbeta and 13 Jbeta primers. The table came from immunoSEQ multiplex PCR; TCRdb's copy has only in-frame clones and leaves some out. This sample has 140,000 to 150,000 clones; approximately 68% occur once, and the top ten carry roughly 4%. Of note for this clone: Its antigen remains unknown.

Broader study findings: Rates of TCR association differed by HLA locus in a later analysis, with DRB1 highest and HLA-C lowest. CMV serostatus was the only recorded immune exposure for donors. Several V segments, TRBV6-2 and TRBV6-3 among them, could not be told apart and were dropped.

The receptor was derived from a man aged 60-69 years in good health and CMV-seronegative. The chain uses TRBV6-5 and TRBJ1-1; 7 nucleotides line up with TRBD1. Sequenced sample: PBMCs. For the CDR3, the DNA is TGTGCCAGCAGACGCCCAACAGGGGTGGTTTTCTTT. It specifies CASRRPTGVVFF.